The 2 T cell receptor beta chains below were found in one sample sequenced in a study of shared clonotypes between healthy human individuals. Generated by immunoSEQ multiplex PCR, the TCRdb table keeps only in-frame clones and is missing some. The sample includes roughly 1,000,000 clones, approximately 80% of them seen just once. Sample: memory CD4+ T cells from PBMCs. Subset in this sample: CD45RA-negative fraction. The receptors stem from a man aged 18 to 30 in good health. Some clones in this sample may be carry-over from other donors' samples.

CDR3 loop: CSVLGQGARSGANVLTF. The CDR3 nucleotides are TGCAGCGTTCTGGGACAGGGGGCTAGGTCCGGGGCCAACGTCCTGACTTTC. J is TRBJ2-6 and V is TRBV29-1; 12 bases agree with TRBD1. The trim removed 5 bases at V and 4 bases at J, leaving 9 bases unmatched. The CDR3 is 17 amino acids. Looked up from germline, CDR1 is SQVTM and CDR2 is ANQGSEA.

The chain joins TRBV5-1 to TRBJ1-2, with TRBD1 as a possible D gene (5 bases). The V gene's germline CDR1 is SGHRS and CDR2 YFSETQ. Trimming removed 4 bases from V and 6 bases from J, with 19 bases in between. The CDR3 spans 15 residues. CDR3: CASSPLGRAQNGYTF. The DNA of the CDR3 is TGCGCCAGCAGCCCCCTTGGCAGGGCCCAAAATGGCTACACCTTC.